The rows below give T cell receptor beta chains drawn from one sample of a study of cytomegalovirus exposure and HLA in healthy donors. The table came from immunoSEQ multiplex PCR; TCRdb's copy has only in-frame clones and leaves some out. The repertoire holds 120,000 to 150,000 clones, approximately 83% seen once, with around 2.5% in the top ten. Material: PBMCs. These receptors all stem from a male donor in good health and CMV-seronegative. The CDR3 runs from the conserved cysteine through the conserved F or W. D genes are given only for firm matches. Rows give clone size only sometimes, using once, few, many, or a class for an expanded clone.

v_gene: TRBV7-9
d_gene: TRBD1
abundance: .
j_gene: TRBJ1-2
CDR3nt: TGTGCCAGCAGCTTGGGGACAGGGCGTAGTGGCTACACCTTC
CDR3aa: CASSLGTGRSGYTF

v_gene: TRBV27
d_gene: TRBD1
abundance: .
j_gene: TRBJ1-1
CDR3nt: TGTGCCAGCAGTTCTACAGGGGGTACTGAAGCTTTCTTT
CDR3aa: CASSSTGGTEAFF

v_gene: TRBV5-4
d_gene: TRBD1
abundance: few
j_gene: TRBJ1-1
CDR3nt: TGTGCCAGCAGCTTGGCCACTGGACAGGGCAATCCGGCTGAAGCTTTCTTT
CDR3aa: CASSLATGQGNPAEAFF

v_gene: TRBV30
d_gene: .
abundance: .
j_gene: TRBJ2-1
CDR3nt: TGTGCCTGGAGTGTACGGGGCCATCAGGGGAATGAGCAGTTCTTC
CDR3aa: CAWSVRGHQGNEQFF

v_gene: TRBV9
d_gene: TRBD2
abundance: .
j_gene: TRBJ2-2
CDR3nt: TGTGCCAGCAGCGCCCAGCCGTTGTCTAGCGGGTACGCGCGGGAGCTGTTTTTT
CDR3aa: CASSAQPLSSGYARELFF

v_gene: TRBV27
d_gene: .
abundance: .
j_gene: TRBJ2-2
CDR3nt: TGTGCCAGCAGTTTATCGGGCGCCGGGGAGCTGTTTTTT
CDR3aa: CASSLSGAGELFF

v_gene: TRBV28
d_gene: TRBD2
abundance: .
j_gene: TRBJ2-7
CDR3nt: TGTGCCAGCAGTTTCACTAAACCGGGACTAGCGACCTACGAGCAGTACTTC
CDR3aa: CASSFTKPGLATYEQYF

v_gene: TRBV10-1
d_gene: .
abundance: .
j_gene: TRBJ2-7
CDR3nt: TGCGCCAGCAGCCTTTACGAGCAGTACTTC
CDR3aa: CASSLYEQYF

v_gene: TRBV6-5
d_gene: .
abundance: .
j_gene: TRBJ2-3
CDR3nt: TGTGCCAGCAGTTACCAAGGGAGGGGGACAGATACGCAGTATTTT
CDR3aa: CASSYQGRGTDTQYF

v_gene: TRBV6-5
d_gene: TRBD1
abundance: .
j_gene: TRBJ1-1
CDR3nt: TGTGCCAGCAGTGGGACAGATGGCTTCTTCACTGAAGCTTTCTTT
CDR3aa: CASSGTDGFFTEAFF

v_gene: TRBV2
d_gene: .
abundance: .
j_gene: TRBJ2-7
CDR3nt: TGTGCCAGCAGTCCGCAGGGGACTACCTCCTACGAGCAGTACTTC
CDR3aa: CASSPQGTTSYEQYF

v_gene: TRBV5-4
d_gene: .
abundance: once
j_gene: TRBJ1-1
CDR3nt: TGTGCCACCTACCCGGGAGGGACTGAAGCTTTCTTT
CDR3aa: CATYPGGTEAFF

v_gene: TRBV5-1
d_gene: TRBD1
abundance: .
j_gene: TRBJ1-5
CDR3nt: TGCGCCAGCAGCTCAGAGACAGGGTCGGGTCAGCCCCAGCATTTT
CDR3aa: CASSSETGSGQPQHF

v_gene: TRBV9
d_gene: .
abundance: .
j_gene: TRBJ1-2
CDR3nt: TGTGCCAGCAGCCGGGACGGGGGGGGCTACACCTTC
CDR3aa: CASSRDGGGYTF

v_gene: TRBV7-2
d_gene: .
abundance: few
j_gene: TRBJ2-7
CDR3nt: TGTGCCAGCAGCCTCTGGACAGCGAACTACGAGCAGTACTTC
CDR3aa: CASSLWTANYEQYF

v_gene: TRBV30
d_gene: .
abundance: .
j_gene: TRBJ2-7
CDR3nt: TGTGCCTGGAGTGCCGGAGGCGAGCAGTACTTC
CDR3aa: CAWSAGGEQYF

v_gene: TRBV28
d_gene: TRBD2
abundance: once
j_gene: TRBJ2-2
CDR3nt: TGTGCCAGCAAACTGCGGACTAGCGGGTCCGGGGAGCTGTTTTTT
CDR3aa: CASKLRTSGSGELFF

v_gene: TRBV27
d_gene: TRBD2
abundance: once
j_gene: TRBJ2-7
CDR3nt: TGTGCCAGCAGTTCTCCGACAGGGGCTGTACTAGCGGGAGGGCCTCAGGGGACCTACGAGCAGTACTTC
CDR3aa: CASSSPTGAVLAGGPQGTYEQYF

v_gene: TRBV7-9
d_gene: .
abundance: .
j_gene: TRBJ1-4
CDR3nt: TGTGCCAGCAGCCCGCGGGACGGAAAGGGAGAAAAACTGTTTTTT
CDR3aa: CASSPRDGKGEKLFF

v_gene: TRBV6-5
d_gene: .
abundance: .
j_gene: TRBJ2-3
CDR3nt: TGTGCCAGTCTTACGGGAGCGGGAGATACGCAGTATTTT
CDR3aa: CASLTGAGDTQYF